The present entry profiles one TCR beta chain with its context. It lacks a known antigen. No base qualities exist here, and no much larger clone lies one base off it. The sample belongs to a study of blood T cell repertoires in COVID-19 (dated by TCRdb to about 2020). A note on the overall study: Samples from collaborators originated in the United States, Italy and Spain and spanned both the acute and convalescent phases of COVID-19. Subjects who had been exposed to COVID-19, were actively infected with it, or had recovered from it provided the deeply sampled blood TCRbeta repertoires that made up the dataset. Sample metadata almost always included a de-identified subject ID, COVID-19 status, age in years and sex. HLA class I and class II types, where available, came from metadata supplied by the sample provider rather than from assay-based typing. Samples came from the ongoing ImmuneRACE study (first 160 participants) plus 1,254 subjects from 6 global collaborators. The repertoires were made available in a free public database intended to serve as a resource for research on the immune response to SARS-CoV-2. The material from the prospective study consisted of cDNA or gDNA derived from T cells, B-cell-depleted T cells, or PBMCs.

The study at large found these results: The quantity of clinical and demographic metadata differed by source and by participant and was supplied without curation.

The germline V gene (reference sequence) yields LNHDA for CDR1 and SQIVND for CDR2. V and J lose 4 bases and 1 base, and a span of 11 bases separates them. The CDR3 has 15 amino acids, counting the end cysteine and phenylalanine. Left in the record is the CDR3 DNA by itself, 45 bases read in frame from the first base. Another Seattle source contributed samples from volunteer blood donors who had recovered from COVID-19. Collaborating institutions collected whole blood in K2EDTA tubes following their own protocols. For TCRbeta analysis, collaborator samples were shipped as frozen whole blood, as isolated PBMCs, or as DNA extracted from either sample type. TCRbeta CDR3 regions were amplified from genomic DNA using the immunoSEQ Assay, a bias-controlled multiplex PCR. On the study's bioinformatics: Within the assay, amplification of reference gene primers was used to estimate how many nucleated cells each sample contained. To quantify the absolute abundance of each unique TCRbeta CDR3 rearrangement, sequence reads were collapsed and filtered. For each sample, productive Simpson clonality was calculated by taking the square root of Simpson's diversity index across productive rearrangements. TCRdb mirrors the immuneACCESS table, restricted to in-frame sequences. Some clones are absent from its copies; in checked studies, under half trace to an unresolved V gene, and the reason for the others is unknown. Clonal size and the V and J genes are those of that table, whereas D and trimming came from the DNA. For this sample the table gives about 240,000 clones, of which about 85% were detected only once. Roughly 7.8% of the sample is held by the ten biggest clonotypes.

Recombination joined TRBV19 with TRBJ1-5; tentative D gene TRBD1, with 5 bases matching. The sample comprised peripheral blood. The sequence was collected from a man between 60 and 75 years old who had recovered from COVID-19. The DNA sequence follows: TGTGCCAGTAGTAGGGCAGGGATCAGCAATCAGCCCCAGCATTTT. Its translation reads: CASSRAGISNQPQHF. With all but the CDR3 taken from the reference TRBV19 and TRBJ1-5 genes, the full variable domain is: DGGITQSPKYLFRKEGQNVTLSCEQNLNHDAMYWYRQDPGQGLRLIYYSQIVNDFQKGDIAEGYSVSREKKESFPLTVTSAQKNPTAFYLCASSRAGISNQPQHFGDGTRLSIL.